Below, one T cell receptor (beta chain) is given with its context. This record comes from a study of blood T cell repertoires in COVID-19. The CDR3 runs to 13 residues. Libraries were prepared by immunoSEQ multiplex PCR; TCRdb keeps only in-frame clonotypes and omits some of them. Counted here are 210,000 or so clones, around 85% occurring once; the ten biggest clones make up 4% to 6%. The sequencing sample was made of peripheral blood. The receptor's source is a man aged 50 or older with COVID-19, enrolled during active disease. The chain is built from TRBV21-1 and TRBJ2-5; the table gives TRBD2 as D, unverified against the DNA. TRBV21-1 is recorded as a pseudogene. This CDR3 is CASSRIKDYRPYF. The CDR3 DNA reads TGTGCCAGCAGCCGAATAAAGGACTACCGCCCGTACTTC.